This T cell receptor (beta chain) was captured in a study of tissue T cells after allogeneic stem cell transplantation. For the study at large: Tissue samples with histologically apparent lymphocytes on H&E review were prioritized for sequencing.

This CDR3 has 15 residues. The ends were cut back, 3 bases at V and 0 bases at J, with 10 bases in the middle. Germline CDR1 is LGHNA and CDR2 is YNFKEQ. In the case of this clone: Its antigen is undetermined.

Assay used: immunoSEQ multiplex PCR; TCRdb lists only in-frame clones, some missing. The sample yields 9,000 to 10,000 clones, around 50% seen once. Findings of the study overall: Motif-based clustering found tissue-specific repertoire signatures shared across patients, though few clones were shared. Anatomically similar tissues had similar TCR repertoires within each patient. Sampling depth was limited, and the cohort was small and clinically varied.

This receptor was obtained from an older female donor with lung cancer. Sequenced material: tissue from the jejunum, taken at autopsy. The chain has TRBV4-2 and TRBJ2-3; perhaps TRBD2 as D (6 bases). In DNA form, the CDR3 reads TGTGCCAGCAGCCAGGGACTTACTAGCACAGATACGCAGTATTTT. Protein sequence: CASSQGLTSTDTQYF.